The 6 T cell receptor beta chains presented below share a single source sample, sequenced in a study of Ad26.COV2.S vaccination and SARS-CoV-2 variants. Generated by immunoSEQ multiplex PCR, the TCRdb table keeps only in-frame clones and is missing some. The table records about 420,000 clones, 88% of them present only once. Sample treatment: 19 received Ad26.COV2.S at low or high dose, single or two shots; several received placebo; per-sample allocation not given. Day 63 after the first injection of vaccine or placebo was the sampling time. This specimen consisted of peripheral blood, obtained in a trial of Ad26.COV2.S vaccine versus placebo. Source of these receptors: a person between 18 and 60 years old who received the Ad26.COV2.S COVID-19 vaccine or a placebo.

The chain couples TRBV19 to TRBJ2-2, with a possible D match to TRBD2 (5 bases). This CDR3 contains 13 residues. V shed 9 bases and J shed 0 bases, with 8 bases lying between them. Germline V lookup: CDR1 LNHDA, CDR2 SQIVND (reference sequence). CDR3 sequence: CASGVTNTGELFF. The CDR3 DNA is TGTGCCAGCGGGGTAACGAACACCGGGGAGCTGTTTTTT.

This chain joins TRBV6-5 and TRBJ1-2, with 9 nucleotides matching TRBD1. The germline V gene encodes CDR1 MNHEY and CDR2 SVGAGI. The CDR3 contains 14 residues. J lost 8 bases, V lost 4 bases, and 8 bases had no gene match. This CDR3 reads CASSSGTGIRGYTF. The CDR3 DNA sequence: TGTGCCAGCAGTTCCGGGACAGGGATTCGCGGCTACACCTTC.

The rearrangement links TRBV19 to TRBJ2-5; 7 bases map to TRBD2. This CDR3 is built from 14 residues. J was trimmed by 5 bases and V by 1 base; bases with no gene match: 4. The V gene's germline CDR1 is LNHDA and CDR2 SQIVND (reference sequence). CDR3 DNA sequence: TGTGCCAGTAGTATAGTGGCGGGGGAGGAGACCCAGTACTTC. Translated, it gives CASSIVAGEETQYF.

The chain carries TRBV9 and TRBJ2-7, with D perhaps matching TRBD2 (6 bases). Trimming removed 0 bases at V and 2 bases at J, with 9 bases between. This CDR3 has 14 residues. Per germline, CDR1 SGDLS and CDR2 YYNGEE. This chain's CDR3 is CASSVGRGAYEQYF. DNA for the CDR3: TGTGCCAGCAGCGTAGGGCGGGGCGCCTACGAGCAGTACTTC.

The CDR3 DNA reads as TGTGCCAGCAGCGTAGCTCGCCTCAACAATGAGCAGTTCTTC. Protein: CASSVARLNNEQFF. The rearrangement joins TRBV9 to TRBJ2-1; no clear D. The germline CDR1 and CDR2 sequences are SGDLS and YYNGEE. CDR3 length equals 14 residues. V lost 0 bases to trimming and J lost 5 bases, with 9 bases between them. Full variable domain (missing parts from reference TRBV9 and TRBJ2-1): DSGVTQTPKHLITATGQRVTLRCSPRSGDLSVYWYQQSLDQGLQFLIQYYNGEERAKGNILERFSAQQFPDLHSELNLSSLELGDSALYFCASSVARLNNEQFFGPGTRLTVL.

V and J are TRBV12-3 or TRBV12-4 and TRBJ1-2, with D perhaps TRBD1 (5 bases). The CDR3 consists of 13 residues. V dropped 6 bases and J dropped 4 bases, with 12 bases sitting between them. Here the CDR3 DNA reads TGTGCCAGCAGGACGACAGCTTTCTATGGCTACACCTTC. This gives the protein CASRTTAFYGYTF.